This is a list of T cell receptor beta chains from one sample in a study of patients and donors after allogeneic stem cell transplantation. TCRdb called the RT-PCR reads again in MiXCR, with one record for every CDR3 protein. Of roughly 960,000 distinct CDR3 sequences in the sample, more than 15% are singletons; the top ten hold around 6%. The sequencing input was blood, either unsorted or a sorted T cell fraction (not recorded which). These receptors all come from a human donor who was either an allogeneic HSCT recipient or a stem cell or donor lymphocyte infusion donor (not recorded which). It is not recorded whose cells these are; they may come from a transplant donor. Each CDR3 is given with its conserved first and last residue. D genes are given only for firm matches. The listing skips clone size in some rows; elsewhere it reads once, few, many or a size class.

J gene | V gene | D gene | clone size | CDR3 DNA | CDR3 protein
TRBJ2-7 | TRBV5-1 | TRBD1 | NA | TGCGCCAGCAGCTTGGTAACGGGGACAGCCGGTCCCGACGAGCAGTACTTC | CASSLVTGTAGPDEQYF
TRBJ2-3 | TRBV12-3/TRBV12-4 | TRBD2 | many | TGTGCCAGCACTCATATCAGGGAGCGGGGGAGGGATACGCAGTACTTT | CASTHIRERGRDTQYF
TRBJ1-2 | TRBV25-1 | NA | few | TGTGCCAGCAGTGATGTCTATGGCTACACCTTC | CASSDVYGYTF
TRBJ2-1 | TRBV18 | TRBD1 | NA | TGTGCCAGCTCACCAAAAAGGGAGACAGGGCCCTACAATGAGCAGTTCTTC | CASSPKRETGPYNEQFF
TRBJ2-2 | TRBV2 | TRBD1 | few | TGTGCCAGCAGGCGGACAGGGAGTGTCACCGGGGAGCTGTTTTTT | CASRRTGSVTGELFF
TRBJ2-7 | TRBV9 | NA | NA | TGTGCCAGCAGCGTAGGGGACGCCTCAGCCTACGAGCAGTACTTC | CASSVGDASAYEQYF
TRBJ2-1 | TRBV12-3/TRBV12-4 | NA | many | TGTGCCATCCAGATATGGGGTCCCTCCTACAATGAGCAGTTCTTC | CAIQIWGPSYNEQFF
TRBJ2-5 | TRBV20-1 | NA | NA | TGCAGTGCCCAACAGGGTGGCGAGACCCAGTACTTC | CSAQQGGETQYF
TRBJ2-1 | TRBV9 | TRBD2 | few | TGTGCCAGCAGCGTAGTTGCGGGAGGGGCCTACAATGAGCAGTTCTTC | CASSVVAGGAYNEQFF
TRBJ2-3 | TRBV12-3/TRBV12-4 | TRBD2 | few | TGTGCCAGCAGTTTAAAGACTAGCGGGGGTTACACAGATACGCAGTATTTT | CASSLKTSGGYTDTQYF
TRBJ2-5 | TRBV30 | TRBD2 | NA | TGTGCCTGGAGTGTTAGCGGGGGGGCAGAAGAGACCCAGTACTTC | CAWSVSGGAEETQYF
TRBJ2-3 | TRBV15 | TRBD2 | NA | TGTGCCACCAGCAGAGATCTCGGGGGGGATGGGTTGCAGTATTTT | CATSRDLGGDGLQYF
TRBJ2-7 | TRBV20-1 | NA | few | TGCAGTGCTAGCTACAAGGGATCCCAATACGAGCAGTACTTC | CSASYKGSQYEQYF
TRBJ2-1 | TRBV10-3 | TRBD2 | few | TGTGCCATCAGGGGGACTAGCGGGTACAATGAGCAGTTCTTC | CAIRGTSGYNEQFF
TRBJ2-1 | TRBV6-5 | NA | NA | TGTGCCAGCAGTTACTCCGGACAGAAAGCCAGCTCCTACAATGAGCAGTTCTTC | CASSYSGQKASSYNEQFF
TRBJ1-3 | TRBV5-1 | TRBD1 | few | TGCGCCAGCAGCAACGGGACAGCTGGAAACACCATATATTTT | CASSNGTAGNTIYF
TRBJ2-1 | TRBV11-2 | TRBD2 | once | TGTGCCAGCAGCTTTTTTTTAGGGACTAGCGGGATTTCAGCCTACAATGAGCAGTTCTTC | CASSFFLGTSGISAYNEQFF
TRBJ1-5 | TRBV20-1 | TRBD1 | NA | TGCAGTGCTAGCGAAACAGGGGGGAGCAATCAGCCCCAGCATTTT | CSASETGGSNQPQHF
TRBJ1-1 | TRBV4-1 | NA | NA | TGCGCCAGCAGCCTCCCGGGGGGGCTGGGTGAAGCTTTCTTT | CASSLPGGLGEAFF
TRBJ2-1 | TRBV12-5 | TRBD2 | NA | TGTGCTAGTGGAAGCGGGGGGCAGTTCTTC | CASGSGGQFF
TRBJ1-2 | TRBV30 | NA | NA | TGTGCCTGGAGCTCGGACAGCCGTGGCTACACCTTC | CAWSSDSRGYTF
TRBJ1-6 | TRBV4-2 | TRBD1 | few | TGTGCCAGCAGCCGAACAGGGGTGTCCTATAATTCACCCCTCCACTTT | CASSRTGVSYNSPLHF
TRBJ2-2 | TRBV7-2 | TRBD2 | few | TGTGCCAGCAGCTTAGCCCCGGCTAGCGGGGGGGCCGGGGAGCTGTTTTTT | CASSLAPASGGAGELFF
TRBJ1-5 | TRBV7-2 | NA | few | TGTGCCAGCAGCTCGGATTTTCAGCCCCAGCATTTT | CASSSDFQPQHF
TRBJ2-5 | TRBV3-1 | NA | NA | TGTGCCAGCAGCCAACGACGACCGGAGCCCCTCCAAGAGACCCAGTACTTC | CASSQRRPEPLQETQYF
TRBJ2-3 | TRBV7-9 | NA | NA | TGTGCCAGCAGCTTGGGGCCCCTTAGCACAGATACGCAGTATTTT | CASSLGPLSTDTQYF
TRBJ1-5 | TRBV6-1 | TRBD1 | NA | TGTGCCAGCAGGGGGACAGGGAGTGGAGAGGGGGGTCAGCCCCAGCATTTT | CASRGTGSGEGGQPQHF
TRBJ2-3 | TRBV9 | NA | few | TGTGCCAGCAGCGTAGAAGGTGCGGATACGCAGTATTTT | CASSVEGADTQYF